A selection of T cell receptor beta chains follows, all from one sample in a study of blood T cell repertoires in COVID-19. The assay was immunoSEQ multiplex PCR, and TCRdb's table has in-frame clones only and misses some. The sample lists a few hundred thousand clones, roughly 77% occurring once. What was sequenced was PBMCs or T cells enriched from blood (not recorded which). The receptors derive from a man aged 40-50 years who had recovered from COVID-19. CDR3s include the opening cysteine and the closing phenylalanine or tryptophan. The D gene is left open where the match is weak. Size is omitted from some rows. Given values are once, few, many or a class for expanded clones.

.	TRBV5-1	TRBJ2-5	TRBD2	CASKRGGEAETQYF	TGCGCCAGCAAGCGGGGGGGCGAGGCAGAGACCCAGTACTTC
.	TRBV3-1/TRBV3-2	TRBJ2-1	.	CASSQGRKGEQFF	TGTGCCAGCAGCCAGGGGAGGAAGGGTGAGCAGTTCTTC
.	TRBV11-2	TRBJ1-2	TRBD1	CASRIGGINYGYTF	TGTGCCAGCAGGATAGGGGGCATCAACTATGGCTACACCTTC
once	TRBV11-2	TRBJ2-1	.	CASSPLGGSYNEQFF	TGTGCCAGCAGCCCCTTGGGGGGCTCCTACAATGAGCAGTTCTTC
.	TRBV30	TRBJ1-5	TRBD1	CATGGNQPQHF	TGTGCTACAGGGGGCAATCAGCCCCAGCATTTT
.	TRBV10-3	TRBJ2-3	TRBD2	CAISTTSGGADTQYF	TGTGCCATCAGCACGACTAGCGGGGGAGCAGATACGCAGTATTTT
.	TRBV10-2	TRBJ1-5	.	CASSESTGSGQPQHF	TGCGCCAGCAGTGAGTCAACAGGGAGTGGGCAGCCCCAGCATTTT
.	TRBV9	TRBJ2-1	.	CASSELNNEQFF	TGTGCCAGCAGCGAACTCAACAATGAGCAGTTCTTC
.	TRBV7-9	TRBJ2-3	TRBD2	CASSYLAGGTDTQYF	TGTGCCAGCAGCTATCTAGCGGGCGGCACAGATACGCAGTATTTT
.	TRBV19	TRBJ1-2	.	CASRNQNYGYTF	TGTGCCAGTAGAAATCAGAACTATGGCTACACCTTC
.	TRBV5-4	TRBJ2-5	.	CASSSTGSFQETQYF	TGTGCCAGCAGCTCAACCGGTAGCTTCCAAGAGACCCAGTACTTC
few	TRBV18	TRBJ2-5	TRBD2	CASSPRASGQETQYF	TGTGCCAGCTCACCACGAGCTAGCGGCCAAGAGACCCAGTACTTC
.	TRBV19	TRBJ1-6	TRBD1	CASIPAGGHNSPLHF	TGTGCCAGTATTCCCGCAGGGGGCCATAATTCACCCCTCCACTTT
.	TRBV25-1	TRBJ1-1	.	CASSDLENTEAFF	TGTGCCAGCAGTGATTTAGAGAACACTGAAGCTTTCTTT
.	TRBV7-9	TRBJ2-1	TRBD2	CASSLGVRRLAGDSEQFF	TGTGCCAGCAGCTTAGGGGTTAGGAGACTAGCGGGAGATTCTGAGCAGTTCTTC
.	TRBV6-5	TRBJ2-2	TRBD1	CASIGQVTAGELFF	TGTGCCAGCATCGGACAGGTCACCGCCGGGGAGCTGTTTTTT
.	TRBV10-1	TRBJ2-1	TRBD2	CASSEFSGGGHNEQFF	TGCGCCAGCAGTGAGTTTAGCGGGGGGGGCCACAATGAGCAGTTCTTC
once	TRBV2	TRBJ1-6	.	CASTFGGRAENSPLHF	TGTGCCAGCACCTTCGGGGGGAGGGCTGAAAATTCACCCCTCCACTTT
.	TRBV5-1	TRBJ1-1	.	CASGRQTNTEAFF	TGCGCCAGCGGTCGACAGACGAACACTGAAGCTTTCTTT
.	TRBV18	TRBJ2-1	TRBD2	CASSPRTGGPDEQFF	TGTGCCAGCTCACCAAGAACGGGAGGGCCCGATGAGCAGTTCTTC